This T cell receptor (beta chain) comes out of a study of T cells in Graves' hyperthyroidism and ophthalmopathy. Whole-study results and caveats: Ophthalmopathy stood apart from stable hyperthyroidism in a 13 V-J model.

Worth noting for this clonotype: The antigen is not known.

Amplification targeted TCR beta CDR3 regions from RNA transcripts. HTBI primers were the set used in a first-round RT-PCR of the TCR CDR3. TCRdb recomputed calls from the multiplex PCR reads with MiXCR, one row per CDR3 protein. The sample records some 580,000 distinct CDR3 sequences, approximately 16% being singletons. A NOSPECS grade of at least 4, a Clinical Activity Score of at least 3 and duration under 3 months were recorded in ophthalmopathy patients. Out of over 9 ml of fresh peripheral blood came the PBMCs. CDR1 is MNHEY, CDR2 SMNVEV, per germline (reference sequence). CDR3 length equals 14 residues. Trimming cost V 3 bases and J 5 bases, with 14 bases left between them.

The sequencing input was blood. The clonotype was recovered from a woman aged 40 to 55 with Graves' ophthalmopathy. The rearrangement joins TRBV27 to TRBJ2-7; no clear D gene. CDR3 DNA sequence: TGTGCCAGCAGTTTCCTCAATAATGTCGACGAGCAGTACTTC. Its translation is CASSFLNNVDEQYF.